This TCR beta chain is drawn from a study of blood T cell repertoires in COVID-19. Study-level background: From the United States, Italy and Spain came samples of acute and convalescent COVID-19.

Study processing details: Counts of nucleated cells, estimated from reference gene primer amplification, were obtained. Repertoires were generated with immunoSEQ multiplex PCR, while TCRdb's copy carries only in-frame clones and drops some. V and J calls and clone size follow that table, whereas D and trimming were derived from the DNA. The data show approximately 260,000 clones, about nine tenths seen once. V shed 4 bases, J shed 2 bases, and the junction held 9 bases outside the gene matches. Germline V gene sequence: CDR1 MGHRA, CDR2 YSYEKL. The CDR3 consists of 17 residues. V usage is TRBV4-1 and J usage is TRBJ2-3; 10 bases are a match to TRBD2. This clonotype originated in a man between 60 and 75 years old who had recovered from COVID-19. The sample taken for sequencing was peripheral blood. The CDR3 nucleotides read TGCGCCAGCAGCCGACTCAGAGCGGGGGGGGTCACAGATACGCAGTATTTT. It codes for CASSRLRAGGVTDTQYF.